This entry lists 24 T cell receptor beta chains sequenced from one sample in a study of Graves' ophthalmopathy and Graves' hyperthyroidism. RNA transcripts provided the template for amplifying TCR beta CDR3 regions. RT-PCR in the first round used HTBI primers; a second-round multiplex PCR followed. TCRdb re-derived calls from the multiplex PCR reads in MiXCR, one entry per CDR3 protein. The sample shows some 1.1 million distinct CDR3 sequences, about 38% of them seen only once. Sequenced sample: peripheral blood or thyroid tissue (not recorded which). These receptors all stem from an adult man with Graves' hyperthyroidism.

This chain joins TRBV5-6 and TRBJ1-6, with TRBD1 identical over 7 bases. The CDR3 sequence is 14 residues long. Germline V gives CDR1 SGHDT, CDR2 YYEEEE. The V and J ends lost 3 bases and 11 bases, in that order; junction bases with no gene match: 8. CDR3 region: CASSSSGTATPLHF. The CDR3, as DNA: TGTGCCAGCAGCTCATCCGGGACAGCGACACCCCTCCACTTT.

This clonotype appeared a single time. The V call is TRBV7-9, the J call TRBJ1-1; D unresolved. The V and J ends lost 7 bases and 3 bases respectively, with 9 bases between them. The V gene's germline CDR1 is SEHNR and CDR2 FQNEAQ (reference sequence). The CDR3 contains 12 residues. In nucleotides, the CDR3 is TGTGCCAGCAAACCTAGGGACACTGAAGCTTTCTTT. This translates into CASKPRDTEAFF.

The chain uses TRBV7-9 and TRBJ2-5, with 10 bases that match TRBD1. The germline CDR1 and CDR2 sequences are SEHNR and FQNEAQ (reference sequence). Unmatched junction bases numbered 11, after V lost 3 bases and J lost 7 bases. The CDR3 spans 16 residues. CDR3 sequence: CASSFGDGQGGSTQYF. The CDR3 nucleotides read TGTGCCAGCAGCTTTGGCGATGGACAGGGGGGTTCGACCCAGTACTTC.

To note about this clonotype: An end of the junction differs from the germline gene, which may be a read error. The J gene is TRBJ1-2, the V gene TRBV2, with D perhaps TRBD1 (5 bases). Looked up from germline, CDR1 is SNHLY and CDR2 is FYNNEI. CDR3 size: 9 residues. DNA for the CDR3: TGTGCCAGCAGCCGCTTGGAGGGGTTC. Protein: CASSRLEGF.

Points on this clonotype: Relative to the germline gene, one junction end is altered; a read error may explain this. The chain employs TRBV10-2 and TRBJ2-7; perhaps TRBD2 as D (5 bases). CDR1 and CDR2 from the germline V gene are WSHSY and SAAADI. The CDR3 extends over 13 amino acids. The CDR3 nucleotides read TGTGCCAGCAGTGACTCGAGGGTCTACGAGCAGTACTTC. Its translation: CASSDSRVYEQYF.

As to this clonotype: A much larger clone lies one base from this, so it may be a read error. This chain links TRBV7-2 with TRBJ1-5; D is ambiguous. The length of the CDR3 is 13 residues. V was shortened by 6 bases and J by 3 bases, with 9 bases between the two germline ends. From germline, CDR1 is SGHTA and CDR2 FQGNSA. As DNA, the CDR3 is TGTGCCAGCAGGCGCTCCACCAATCAGCCCCAGCATTTT. Its protein is CASRRSTNQPQHF.

In its sample, this clonotype was seen a few times. V usage is TRBV5-1 and J usage is TRBJ2-2, with 7 bases matching TRBD1. V shed 0 bases and J 7 bases; nucleotides not matched to a gene: 3. The CDR3 is 14 amino acids. CDR1 and CDR2 (germline): SGHRS, YFSETQ. The CDR3 coding sequence is TGCGCCAGCAGCTTGGACAGGGGAAACGGGGAGCTGTTTTTT. Residues: CASSLDRGNGELFF.

J is TRBJ1-1 and V is TRBV7-2; TRBD1 might be the D (6 bases). Looked up from germline, CDR1 is SGHTA and CDR2 is FQGNSA. The CDR3 sequence is 15 residues long. Deletions cut 5 bases from V and 1 base from J, with 14 bases between. The CDR3 nucleotides read TGTGCCAGCAGCCCTTGGACGACAGGGAACACTGAAGCTTTCTTT. Protein sequence: CASSPWTTGNTEAFF. The full variable domain, in which reference TRBV7-2 and TRBJ1-1 provide the parts outside the CDR3, is GAGVSQSPSNKVTEKGKDVELRCDPISGHTALYWYRQSLGQGLEFLIYFQGNSAPDKSGLPSDRFSAERTGGSVSTLTIQRTQQEDSAVYLCASSPWTTGNTEAFFGQGTRLTVV.

This chain links TRBV5-6 with TRBJ1-5, with unresolved D. V was shortened by 6 bases and J by 2 bases, with 9 bases between the two germline ends. The V gene's germline CDR1 is SGHDT and CDR2 YYEEEE. CDR3 length: 13 residues. This CDR3 reads CASTTMGNQPQHF. CDR3 sequence (DNA): TGTGCCAGCACCACGATGGGCAATCAGCCCCAGCATTTT. The full variable domain, rest sourced from reference TRBV5-6 and TRBJ1-5, is DAGVTQSPTHLIKTRGQQVTLRCSPKSGHDTVSWYQQALGQGPQFIFQYYEEEERQRGNFPDRFSGHQFPNYSSELNVNALLLGDSALYLCASTTMGNQPQHFGDGTRLSIL.

The gene calls are TRBV18 and TRBJ1-5; D not resolved. The CDR3 length is 14 residues. Trimming left V 4 bases short and J 1 base short, with 8 bases between. From germline, CDR1 is KGHSH and CDR2 LQKENI. CDR3 loop: CASSRPGSNQPQHF. In nucleotides, the CDR3 is TGTGCCAGCTCACGACCGGGGAGCAATCAGCCCCAGCATTTT.

This clonotype was observed a handful of times. The V gene is TRBV4-3, the J gene TRBJ2-7, with 8 nucleotides matching TRBD2. V lost 0 bases, J lost 0 bases, and 4 bases stayed unmatched. The CDR3 sequence is 16 residues long. Germline CDR1 is LGHNA and CDR2 is YSLEER. Here the CDR3 DNA reads TGCGCCAGCAGCCAAGATAGCGGGATAAGCTCCTACGAGCAGTACTTC. Protein product: CASSQDSGISSYEQYF.

The genes are TRBV20-1 and TRBJ2-7; no firm D call. CDR3 length: 15 amino acids. V was shortened by 4 bases and J by 4 bases, with 20 bases between the two germline ends. CDR1 is DFQATT and CDR2 is SNEGSKA in the germline V gene (reference sequence). The chain's CDR3 is CSANVPPPKPYEQYF. CDR3 bases: TGCAGTGCTAATGTCCCCCCCCCTAAACCGTACGAGCAGTACTTC.

With regard to this clonotype: No conserved phenylalanine or tryptophan is present at the end of the CDR3, so a read error is the likely explanation. The DNA is left out, because the CDR3 cannot be placed on it with certainty; the CDR3 is given as TCRdb lists it. The chain couples TRBV29-1 to TRBJ2-5; the D segment call TRBD1 is taken from the table without a DNA check. From its first to its last residue, the CDR3 has 11 amino acids. Germline values: CDR1 SQVTM, CDR2 ANQGSEA. CDR3 loop: CSVQAGDLVVT.

This clonotype has more than one count but fewer than ten. The chain links TRBV2 to TRBJ2-7, with 11 bases matching TRBD2. CDR3 length: 14 residues. The V and J ends lost 3 bases and 2 bases, in that order; junction bases with no gene match: 0. Germline V gene data show CDR1 as SNHLY and CDR2 as FYNNEI. The CDR3 DNA is TGTGCCAGCAGTGAGGGACTAGCGGCCTACGAGCAGTACTTC. Its protein product is CASSEGLAAYEQYF.

The chain links TRBV2 to TRBJ1-4, with a possible D match to TRBD1 (6 bases). The V gene's germline CDR1 is SNHLY and CDR2 FYNNEI. Between the trimmed V and J ends, which lost 2 bases and 17 bases, there was a span of 15 bases. The CDR3 covers 12 residues. Here the CDR3 reads CASSENPTGRFF. CDR3 coding DNA: TGTGCCAGCAGTGAAAACCCGACAGGTCGTTTTTTT.

The chain links TRBV7-9 to TRBJ2-5; D ambiguous. The CDR3 extends over 13 amino acids. V lost 4 bases and J 5 bases, leaving 11 bases between the germline ends. Per the germline V gene, CDR1 is SEHNR and CDR2 is FQNEAQ (reference sequence). The CDR3 sequence is CASSSGFFETQYF. The CDR3 nucleotides are TGTGCCAGCAGCTCCGGATTCTTCGAGACCCAGTACTTC.

This chain links TRBV6-6 with TRBJ2-5; a weak D match, TRBD2 (7 bases). Germline V gives CDR1 MNHNY, CDR2 SVGAGI (reference sequence). CDR3 size: 16 residues. V lost 5 bases, J lost 5 bases, and 21 bases lay in between. The CDR3 region has the DNA TGTGCCAGCAGTGGAACGCTTCGGGGGGCTGGGGAGACCCAGTACTTC. This codes for CASSGTLRGAGETQYF.

This clonotype has only a few counts. V and J are TRBV14 and TRBJ2-2, with 11 positions matching TRBD2. CDR1 and CDR2 from the germline V gene are SGHDN and FVKESK. The CDR3 spans 23 residues. V lost 4 bases, J lost 0 bases, and 22 bases stayed unmatched. CDR3 coding DNA: TGTGCCAGCAGCCCCATGAAGGGCTCGGGCGGGACTAGCGGCCTGGCGAACACCGGGGAGCTGTTTTTT. This sequence encodes CASSPMKGSGGTSGLANTGELFF.

The chain is built from TRBV29-1 and TRBJ2-7; the match to TRBD1 covers 11 bases. Germline V gives CDR1 SQVTM, CDR2 ANQGSEA. This CDR3 is built from 13 residues. The junction had 6 bases not matched to a gene; V was cut back by 8 bases and J by 3 bases. The DNA of the CDR3 is TGCAGCCGGACAGGGGGCATTAGCTACGAGCAGTACTTC. Protein: CSRTGGISYEQYF.

In this sample, this clonotype turned up many times. The CDR3 nucleotides read TGTGCCATCACGGGACAGGAAAATTCACCCCTCCACTTT. Translation: CAITGQENSPLHF. The J gene is TRBJ1-6, the V gene TRBV10-3; 8 bases match TRBD1. J was trimmed by 7 bases and V by 7 bases; bases with no gene match: 3. CDR1 and CDR2 from the germline V gene are ENHRY and SYGVKD. The CDR3 is 13 amino acids.

This clonotype was found a few times. The genes are TRBV20-1 and TRBJ2-7, with a weak D call TRBD2 (5 bases). The ends were cut back, 0 bases at V and 2 bases at J, with 17 bases in the middle. The germline gives CDR1 DFQATT, CDR2 SNEGSKA (reference sequence). This CDR3 has 16 residues. The CDR3 loop is CSARDYRASTPYEQYF. In nucleotides, the CDR3 is TGCAGTGCTAGAGATTATCGCGCTAGCACACCCTACGAGCAGTACTTC.

This clonotype was seen only a few times. The V gene is TRBV4-3, the J gene TRBJ2-5, with TRBD2 as a possible D gene (6 bases). The CDR3 has 15 amino acids. From germline, CDR1 is LGHNA and CDR2 YSLEER. The V and J ends lost 0 bases and 9 bases respectively, with 17 bases between them. The DNA of the CDR3 is TGCGCCAGCAGCCAAGATTGGAGGGACGTACTACCCCAGTACTTC. Protein sequence: CASSQDWRDVLPQYF.

The sample holds one count of this clonotype. The V call is TRBV29-1, the J call TRBJ2-7, with D perhaps given as TRBD1 or TRBD2 (5 bases each). This CDR3 region has 10 residues. CDR1 is SQVTM and CDR2 is ANQGSEA in the germline V gene. The V end lost 8 bases, the J end lost 7 bases, and 12 bases lay between the germline ends. CDR3: CSYGAAEQYF. The CDR3 region has the DNA TGCAGCTACGGGGCGGCAGAGCAGTACTTC.

The V gene is TRBV2, the J gene TRBJ2-7; 14 nucleotides align to TRBD2. With V trimmed by 6 bases and J by 1 base, 8 bases remained unmatched. The germline CDR1 and CDR2 sequences are SNHLY and FYNNEI. This CDR3 has 17 residues. The chain's CDR3 is CASSRTGTSGRSYEQYF. In nucleotides, the CDR3 is TGTGCCAGCAGCCGAACCGGGACTAGCGGGAGATCCTACGAGCAGTACTTC.